Reported below is one T cell receptor (beta chain). The data are from a study of blood T cell repertoires in COVID-19. The CDR3 is made up of 17 amino acids. With 6 bases removed from V and 2 bases from J, the gap between germline ends came to 23 bases. Germline V lookup: CDR1 MNHEY, CDR2 SMNVEV (reference sequence). Original processing notes: Estimates of nucleated cell counts were drawn from the amplification of reference gene primers. Sequenced by immunoSEQ multiplex PCR; TCRdb stores in-frame clones only, minus some. V and J calls and clone size are as listed in that table; D and trimming were resolved from the DNA. The sample has about 200,000 clones; 88% are singletons.

The material sequenced was peripheral blood. This receptor was taken from a man in his late teens or twenties with active or convalescent COVID-19. The chain has TRBV27 and TRBJ2-7, with D perhaps matching TRBD1 (6 bases). The CDR3 region has the DNA TGTGCCAGCAGCACTCTTCAACTTGGACAGATCCCCTACGAGCAGTACTTC. Protein product: CASSTLQLGQIPYEQYF.